This TCR beta chain was recorded in a study of glioma-infiltrating T cells. Study-wide points: Non-neoplastic patients had below-expected tissue-blood divergence, while all gliomas exceeded expectation. Only very few CDR3 sequences appeared in both tissue and blood.

Remarks on this clonotype: Its antigen is currently unknown.

CDR1 and CDR2 (germline): MDHEN, SYDVKM. V lost 4 bases and J 6 bases, leaving 16 bases between the germline ends. The length of the CDR3 is 15 residues. Amplification of TCR alpha and beta CDR3 regions from RNA used iRepertoire nested multiplex PCR. Tissue mRNA or PBMC total RNA, roughly 95-400 ng, went into one-step reverse transcription and amplification. In TCRdb, the multiplex PCR reads were re-called with MiXCR into one record per CDR3 protein. This sample carries over 1,500 distinct CDR3 sequences, around four fifths of them seen once, and the ten largest clones take 63%. Sequencing was performed on glioma tissue, nonneoplastic brain tissue, or PBMCs (not recorded which). The V call is TRBV28, the J call TRBJ1-5; the D gene is possibly TRBD1 (6 bases). The receptor's source is a human donor with low-grade glioma or glioblastoma, undergoing nonglioma brain surgery, or in good health (not recorded which). Some clones in this sample may be carry-over from other donors' samples. Here the CDR3 reads CASSYGGPGGQPQHF. The DNA of the CDR3 is TGTGCCAGCAGTTACGGGGGGCCGGGAGGTCAGCCCCAGCATTTT.